This T cell receptor (beta chain) was obtained from a study of blood T cell repertoires in COVID-19. Study overall: Samples came from the United States, Italy and Spain, spanning acute and convalescent COVID-19. Sample material is recorded as cDNA or gDNA derived from T cells, B-cell-depleted T cells, or PBMCs.

Authors' methods: Reference gene primers were amplified, and this amplification served to estimate nucleated cell counts. TCRdb's table, derived via immunoSEQ multiplex PCR, lists solely in-frame clones and lacks some. V and J calls plus clone size are reproduced from that table; the DNA served to infer D and trimming. Altogether hundreds of thousands of clones are present, around 87% being singletons, with the ten largest covering roughly 2.4%. This TCR derives from a woman between 45 and 60 years old who had recovered from COVID-19. The sequencing input was peripheral blood.

The CDR3 DNA reads TGCGCCAGCAGCCAAGGGATCAGGACTGAAGCTTTCTTT. Protein sequence: CASSQGIRTEAFF. The chain is built from TRBV4-1 and TRBJ1-1; D is uncertain. Germline loops: CDR1 MGHRA, CDR2 YSYEKL. There are 13 residues in the CDR3. The V and J ends lost 1 base and 5 bases respectively, with 8 bases between them.